This T cell receptor (beta chain) was sequenced in a study of Graves' ophthalmopathy and Graves' hyperthyroidism. Study results and limitations: As the model predicted ophthalmopathy progression, it achieved a sensitivity of 55% to 71% and a specificity of about 72%. Among expanded thyroid clonotypes above 0.001 frequency, most also occurred in blood.

This CDR3 has 14 residues. V was clipped by 5 bases and J by 2 bases; unmatched bases: 3. This clonotype has ten or more counts. Its antigen is unknown. Ophthalmopathy donors' eye disease showed moderate-to-severe activity, CAS of at least 3, NOSPECS of at least 4 and duration under 3 months. Thyroid ultrasound, orbital computed tomography, TRAb, serum thyroxine and clinical symptoms formed the basis of diagnosis. Investigators amplified TCR beta CDR3 regions from RNA transcripts. HTBI primers were employed in first-round RT-PCR, then a second-round multiplex PCR followed. MiXCR, run by TCRdb on the multiplex PCR reads, gives a single entry per CDR3 protein. This sample yields approximately 460,000 distinct CDR3 sequences, of which under 15% are seen a single time; 9.8% belongs to the top ten.

This sequence originates from a woman aged 30 to 39 with Graves' ophthalmopathy. Material for sequencing was blood. The J gene is TRBJ1-2, the V gene TRBV12-3 or TRBV12-4, with 9 bases matching TRBD1. The CDR3 DNA is TGTGCCAGCAGTCACAGGGGGCGGAACTATGGCTACACCTTC. Residues: CASSHRGRNYGYTF.